The T cell receptor beta chain described here comes from a study of T cells in Graves' hyperthyroidism and ophthalmopathy. Active moderate-to-severe ophthalmopathy, Clinical Activity Score at least 3, NOSPECS at least 4, under 3 months' duration. Germline V gene sequence: CDR1 MDHEN, CDR2 SYDVKM. The V gene lost 4 bases and the J gene lost 5 bases, with 14 bases spanning the gap. There are 14 residues in the CDR3. RNA transcripts gave rise to amplified TCR beta CDR3 regions. An initial round of RT-PCR targeting the TCR CDR3 relied on the HTBI primer set. MiXCR, applied by TCRdb to the multiplex PCR reads, yields one record per CDR3 protein. The table has roughly 240,000 distinct CDR3 sequences, over 20% seen once. This clonotype was recorded at least ten times.

This TCR was recovered from a woman aged 40 to 55 with Graves' ophthalmopathy. The material sequenced was blood. This chain connects TRBV28 to TRBJ2-5, with a weak D call TRBD1 (6 bases). The CDR3 is CASSSQGYEETQYF. The CDR3, as DNA: TGTGCCAGCAGTTCCCAGGGGTATGAGGAGACCCAGTACTTC.